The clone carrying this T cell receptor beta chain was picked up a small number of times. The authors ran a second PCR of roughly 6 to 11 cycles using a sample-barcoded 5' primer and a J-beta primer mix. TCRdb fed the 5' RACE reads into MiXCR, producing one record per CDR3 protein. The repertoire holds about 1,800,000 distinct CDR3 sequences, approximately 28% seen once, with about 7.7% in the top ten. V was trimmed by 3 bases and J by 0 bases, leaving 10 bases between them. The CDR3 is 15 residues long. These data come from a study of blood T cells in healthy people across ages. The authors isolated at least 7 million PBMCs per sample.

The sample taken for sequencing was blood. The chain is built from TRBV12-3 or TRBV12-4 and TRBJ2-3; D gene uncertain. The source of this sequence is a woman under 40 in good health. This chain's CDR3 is CASSFKTRSTDTQYF. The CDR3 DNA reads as TGTGCCAGCAGTTTTAAGACCCGTAGCACAGATACGCAGTATTTT.